This entry features one T cell receptor beta chain sequence. Its antigen remains unidentified. This cohort consisted of healthy bone marrow donors. V lost 2 bases to trimming and J lost 4 bases; unmatched junction nucleotides: 6. Germline V CDR1 and CDR2: SGHDT, YYEEEE. CDR3 length: 14 amino acids. This sample is part of a study of cytomegalovirus exposure and HLA in healthy donors. Notes on the study in general: Later analysis demonstrated an association between a missense DCLRE1C variant and TCR beta V- and J-gene trimming. The study recorded some 160 TCR beta chains that were cytomegalovirus-associated.

The PCR used 60 Vbeta and 13 Jbeta primers. The data were produced by immunoSEQ multiplex PCR, yet TCRdb's version contains in-frame clones alone and is incomplete. The table shows fewer than 250,000 clones, with just under 75% occurring only once. This sequence was found in a man younger than 40 in good health and CMV-seropositive. The rearrangement links TRBV5-6 to TRBJ2-7; 7 bases are shared with TRBD1. Material for sequencing was PBMCs. The CDR3 DNA reads as TGTGCCAGCAGCTTCCCGGGACAGTTGTACGAGCAGTACTTC. Translated, it gives CASSFPGQLYEQYF.